A single sample gave rise to the 17 T cell receptor beta chains below, sequenced in a study of T cells in women clearing cervical HPV infection. Repertoires were generated with immunoSEQ multiplex PCR, while TCRdb's copy carries only in-frame clones and drops some. The listing contains under 40,000 clones. Source material: blood buffy coat. The receptors come from a woman between 18 and 70 years old with a cervical HPV16 infection that either progressed to CIN3+ or cleared (not recorded which).

Note on this clone: The CDR3 is cut off 3 residues early in the read; its end comes from the germline J gene. The genes are TRBV7-6 and TRBJ2-1; tentatively, D is TRBD2 (6 bases). The V and J ends lost 5 bases and 2 bases respectively, with 13 bases between them. In germline, CDR1 is SGHVS, CDR2 FNYEAQ. CDR3 length equals 15 residues. This CDR3 reads CASSLVTGAYNEQFF. CDR3 DNA, as far as it was read: TGTGCCAGCAGCCTTGTCACGGGGGCCTACAATGAG.

Of note for this clone: The CDR3 extends 3 residues past the end of the read, so its final part is completed from the germline J gene. The chain recombines TRBV14 with TRBJ1-3; TRBD1 matches at 7 bases. The germline gives CDR1 SGHDN, CDR2 FVKESK. V shed 5 bases, J shed 5 bases, and the junction held 6 bases outside the gene matches. The CDR3 contains 14 residues. CDR3 DNA, as far as it was read: TGTGCCAGCAGCTGGGACAGTCAAAGAAACACC. Protein sequence: CASSWDSQRNT. The full CDR3 sequence reads CASSWDSQRNTIYF.

Details on this clone: The observed sequence ends 3 residues before the CDR3 terminus, with the missing tail filled in from the germline J gene. V usage is TRBV10-3 and J usage is TRBJ2-1; 12 bases are a match to TRBD2. Germline V gene data show CDR1 as ENHRY and CDR2 as SYGVKD. The CDR3 is made up of 20 amino acids. Trimming took 3 bases from V and 6 from J; bases not matched to a gene: 18. The DNA read from the CDR3 is TGTGCCATCAGTGAACACCCGGGACTAGCGGGTAAACCCTCCCCCAATGAG. Translating it yields CAISEHPGLAGKPSPNE. From start to end, the CDR3 is CAISEHPGLAGKPSPNEQFF.

Of note for this clone: The observed sequence ends 3 residues before the CDR3 terminus, with the missing tail filled in from the germline J gene. This rearrangement joins TRBV20-1 to TRBJ2-4, with TRBD2 matching over 10 bases. This CDR3 has 14 residues. CDR1 is DFQATT and CDR2 is SNEGSKA in the germline V gene (reference sequence). V shed 6 bases, J shed 9 bases, and the junction held 11 bases outside the gene matches. Partial CDR3 DNA: TGCAGTGCCATTAATCTAGCGGGAGTCGGCATT. Its translation is CSAINLAGVGI. The CDR3 reads in full as CSAINLAGVGIQYF.

In the case of this clone: The CDR3 is cut off 3 residues early in the read; its end comes from the germline J gene. The rearrangement joins TRBV20-1 to TRBJ1-2; TRBD1 matches 8 bases. CDR1 is DFQATT, CDR2 SNEGSKA, per germline (reference sequence). This CDR3 comprises 15 residues. The V segment lost 0 bases and the J segment 4 bases; nucleotides outside the gene matches: 7. This chain's CDR3 is CSARDGQGVAYGYTF. The sequenced CDR3 bases are TGCAGTGCTAGAGACGGACAGGGAGTCGCCTATGGC.

This chain's CDR3 is CASSYPQVDNQPQYF. CDR3 DNA (partial): TGTGCCAGCAGTTACCCCCAGGTTGACAATCAGCCG. This sequence joins TRBV6-2 or TRBV6-3 and TRBJ2-3; D is unresolved. Coverage ceases 3 residues before the CDR3 finishes, and the germline J gene fills in the end. Germline CDR1 reads MNHEY; CDR2 reads SVGEGT. This CDR3 has 15 residues.

In the case of this clone: The read comes to an end 3 residues before the CDR3 does, leaving the germline J gene to fill in the end. The J gene is TRBJ1-1, the V gene TRBV19, with 7 bases lining up with TRBD1. Trimming took 9 bases from V and 0 from J; bases not matched to a gene: 10. The germline V gene encodes CDR1 LNHDA and CDR2 SQIVND (reference sequence). The CDR3 has 15 amino acids. The CDR3 here is CASRSSTGMNTEAFF. CDR3 DNA, as far as it was read: TGTGCCAGCCGGTCATCGACAGGGATGAACACTGAA. The variable domain in full, completed from reference TRBV19 and TRBJ1-1, reads DGGITQSPKYLFRKEGQNVTLSCEQNLNHDAMYWYRQDPGQGLRLIYYSQIVNDFQKGDIAEGYSVSREKKESFPLTVTSAQKNPTAFYLCASRSSTGMNTEAFFGQGTRLTVV.

With regard to this clone: The CDR3 end is not reached by the read, which stops 3 residues before it; the germline J gene fills it in. The genes are TRBV5-8 and TRBJ2-5; the D is unclear. CDR3 length equals 11 residues. The V and J ends lost 6 bases and 5 bases respectively, with 8 bases between them. Per germline, CDR1 SGHTS and CDR2 YDEGEE. The sequenced part of the CDR3 DNA is TGTGCCAGCACCCGGTGGGAGACC. This translates into CASTRWET. The whole CDR3 protein reads CASTRWETQYF.

Comment on this clone: The read falls 3 residues short of the CDR3 end, and the missing part is taken from the germline J gene. The chain links TRBV6-2 or TRBV6-3 to TRBJ2-7; weak D call: TRBD1 (5 bases). CDR1 and CDR2 (germline): MNHEY, SVGEGT. The CDR3 sequence is 16 residues long. V was trimmed by 8 bases and J by 5 bases, leaving 25 bases between them. CDR3 sequence reads: CASLSAPFREFDEQYF. The DNA read from the CDR3 is TGTGCCAGCCTTAGTGCCCCTTTCAGGGAATTCGACGAG.

Worth noting for this clone: The read terminates 3 residues before the CDR3 end, so the remaining end is supplied by the germline J gene. The chain is built from TRBV11-1 and TRBJ1-1; D uncertain. V lost 2 bases, J lost 3 bases, and 10 bases lay in between. This CDR3 has 14 residues. Germline CDR1 is SGHAT and CDR2 is FQDESV (reference sequence). CDR3 DNA, as far as it was read: TGTGCCAGCAGCTTATTTGCCAGGTACACTGAA. Translating it yields CASSLFARYTE. The entire CDR3 protein is CASSLFARYTEAFF.

On this clone itself: The CDR3 end falls 3 residues outside the read, so it is completed with the germline J gene. The chain links TRBV2 to TRBJ2-7; maybe TRBD1 (6 bases). V lost 9 bases to trimming and J lost 0 bases, with 12 bases between them. The CDR3 totals 13 residues. Germline V gene sequence: CDR1 SNHLY, CDR2 FYNNEI. CDR3 amino acids: CASLQGSSYEQYF. CDR3 DNA (partial): TGTGCCAGTCTACAGGGAAGCTCCTACGAG.

With regard to this clone: The CDR3 end falls 3 residues outside the read, so it is completed with the germline J gene. The gene calls are TRBV5-6 and TRBJ1-5; the match to TRBD1 covers 9 bases. CDR1 and CDR2 from the germline V gene are SGHDT and YYEEEE. Unmatched junction bases numbered 4, after V lost 4 bases and J lost 2 bases. The CDR3 is 15 residues long. The CDR3 DNA, read in part, is TGTGCCAGCAGCCGGCGACAGGGGGGCAATCAGCCC. Amino acids: CASSRRQGGNQP. The whole CDR3 protein is CASSRRQGGNQPQHF.

Points on this clone: Read coverage stops 3 residues before the CDR3 terminus; the germline J gene supplies the remainder. The chain is built from TRBV6-1 and TRBJ2-3; 11 nucleotides match TRBD2. There are 16 residues in the CDR3. From germline, CDR1 is MNHNS and CDR2 SASEGT. The trim removed 4 bases at V and 4 bases at J, leaving 7 bases unmatched. The CDR3 spells CASSALLAGDADTQYF. The CDR3 DNA, read in part, is TGTGCCAGCAGTGCCCTACTAGCGGGAGATGCAGATACG.

Concerning this clone itself: With the read ending 3 residues before the CDR3 end, the germline J gene is used to fill in that end. The rearrangement joins TRBV20-1 to TRBJ2-1; D is possibly TRBD1 (5 bases). The CDR3 has 16 residues. Per the germline V gene, CDR1 is DFQATT and CDR2 is SNEGSKA (reference sequence). V lost 0 bases to trimming and J lost 0 bases, with 12 bases between them. CDR3 residues: CSARDQRTSSYNEQFF. Incomplete CDR3 DNA: TGCAGTGCTAGAGATCAGAGGACAAGCTCCTACAATGAG.

With respect to this clone: The CDR3 extends 3 residues past the end of the read, so its final part is completed from the germline J gene. This chain joins TRBV7-2 and TRBJ2-5; 7 bases are a match to TRBD2. CDR3 size: 14 residues. The V segment lost 5 bases and the J segment 2 bases; nucleotides outside the gene matches: 5. The germline gives CDR1 SGHTA, CDR2 FQGNSA. Partial CDR3 DNA: TGTGCCAGCAGCACCCTAGCGGCGCAAGAGACC. This encodes CASSTLAAQET. The full CDR3 protein is CASSTLAAQETQYF.

Of note for this clone: A junction boundary mismatches the germline segment, possibly from a read error. The read ends 3 residues shy of where the CDR3 ends; the end is completed using the germline J gene. The rearrangement links TRBV7-9 to TRBJ2-1; 7 bases are shared with TRBD2. This CDR3 region has 15 residues. CDR1 and CDR2 from the germline V gene are SEHNR and FQNEAQ (reference sequence). The sequenced part of the CDR3 DNA is TGTTCCAGCAGCTTAACTAGCGCCAGTTACAATGAG. This encodes CSSSLTSASYNE. The full-length CDR3 reads as CSSSLTSASYNEQFF. Looking up the rest from reference TRBV7-9 and TRBJ2-1 gives the full variable domain: DTGVSQNPRHKITKRGQNVTFRCDPISEHNRLYWYRQTLGQGPEFLTYFQNEAQLEKSRLLSDRFSAERPKGSFSTLEIQRTEQGDSAMYLCSSSLTSASYNEQFFGPGTRLTVL.

To note about this clone: The read comes to an end 3 residues before the CDR3 does, leaving the germline J gene to fill in the end. The genes are TRBV2 and TRBJ2-1; 10 nucleotides align to TRBD2. V lost 6 bases to trimming and J lost 4 bases; unmatched junction nucleotides: 6. This CDR3 has 15 residues. The germline gives CDR1 SNHLY, CDR2 FYNNEI. The CDR3 here is CASRQRGGLYNEQFF. The covered CDR3 bases are TGTGCCAGCAGGCAGCGGGGGGGCCTTTACAATGAG.